This TCR beta chain is drawn from a study of PD-1 blockade in classical Hodgkin lymphoma. Whole-study findings and limits: TCR diversity rose significantly by C4D1 in CD4+ but not CD8+ cells. Factors driving the repertoire differences, possibly disease activity or prior therapy, remain undefined.

Generated by immunoSEQ multiplex PCR, the TCRdb table keeps only in-frame clones and is missing some. The sample records roughly 10,000 clones, approximately 74% being singletons. Germline lookup yields CDR1 SEHNR and CDR2 FQNEAQ (reference sequence). The CDR3 runs to 14 residues. Trimming removed 2 bases from V and 1 base from J, with 7 bases in between. In regard to this clone: Its specificity is unknown.

This sample's time point: cycle 4 day 1 (C4D1), after more than five weeks of nivolumab. Every patient relapsed after autologous stem cell transplantation, and brentuximab vedotin exposure varied. Magnetic negative selection of thawed PBMCs yielded the CD8+ T cells. Best responses were complete response, partial response or progressive disease. The chain is built from TRBV7-9 and TRBJ2-3; D is ambiguous. This sample comprised CD8+ T cells from blood, obtained before the fourth cycle of nivolumab. The source is a human donor with classical Hodgkin lymphoma. The CDR3 DNA follows: TGTGCCAGCAGCTTAAACTCTGGCACAGATACGCAGTATTTT. It encodes CASSLNSGTDTQYF.